This T cell receptor (beta chain) comes out of a study of control samples from healthy donors and cancer patients. Measured with immunoSEQ multiplex PCR; TCRdb has only the in-frame clones, and not every one. In the table there are 100,000 to 150,000 clones, around 87% of which are singletons. This clone was seen only once. Material for sequencing was blood. The receptor's source is a man between 60 and 70 years old in good health.

CDR3 region: CASSFGSGGYEQYF. CDR3 DNA sequence: TGTGCCAGCAGCTTTGGTAGCGGGGGCTACGAGCAGTACTTC. The chain employs TRBV7-9 and TRBJ2-7, with TRBD2 identical over 9 bases. The V segment lost 3 bases and the J segment 3 bases; nucleotides outside the gene matches: 3. Germline V CDR1 and CDR2: SEHNR, FQNEAQ (reference sequence). The CDR3 extends over 14 amino acids.